These 10 T cell receptor beta chains share one sample of origin, sequenced in a study of blood T cell repertoires in COVID-19. Sequenced by immunoSEQ multiplex PCR; TCRdb stores in-frame clones only, minus some. The sample holds 140,000 to 150,000 clones, just under 85% seen once. The sequenced material came from peripheral blood. The receptors were gathered from a woman in her 40s with active or convalescent COVID-19.

This clone was counted a few times. The chain is built from TRBV4-3 and TRBJ1-1; no definite D call. Trimming pared 0 bases from V and 2 bases from J, leaving 10 bases between. CDR1 is LGHNA and CDR2 is YSLEER in the germline V gene. CDR3 length equals 15 residues. The CDR3 here is CASSQDLLVNTEAFF. In DNA, the CDR3 is TGCGCCAGCAGCCAAGATTTATTAGTAAACACTGAAGCTTTCTTT.

The CDR3 region is CASSQLSRPNNEQFF. For the CDR3, the DNA is TGTGCCAGCAGCCAACTAAGCAGGCCCAACAATGAGCAGTTCTTC. This sequence joins TRBV14 and TRBJ2-1; D not resolved. CDR1 is SGHDN, CDR2 FVKESK, per germline. Trimming took 2 bases from V and 5 from J, leaving 13 bases between them. This CDR3 is 15 amino acids long.

The chain joins TRBV15 to TRBJ2-1; TRBD1 might be the D (6 bases). This CDR3 is 16 amino acids long. From germline, CDR1 is LNHNV and CDR2 YYDKDF (reference sequence). Trimming shortened V by 0 bases and J by 4 bases, and 13 bases separated the two germline ends. CDR3 in amino acids: CATSREGQGPYNEQFF. The CDR3 coding sequence is TGTGCCACCAGCAGAGAAGGCCAGGGGCCTTACAATGAGCAGTTCTTC.

This clone was seen a single time. This sequence joins TRBV9 and TRBJ1-6; D remains unclear. The germline V and J ends were trimmed by 0 bases and 7 bases, with 11 bases remaining between them. Germline CDR1 and CDR2: SGDLS and YYNGEE. This CDR3 region has 15 residues. The CDR3 coding sequence is TGTGCCAGCAGCGTAGAACCGGGAGTAAATTCACCCCTCCACTTT. As protein: CASSVEPGVNSPLHF.

The rearrangement uses TRBV7-9 and TRBJ1-4, with no clear D. The CDR3 loop spans 15 amino acids. V was pared by 4 bases and J by 7 bases, with 16 bases between. Germline V gives CDR1 SEHNR, CDR2 FQNEAQ (reference sequence). CDR3: CASSSIAEGGEKLFF. CDR3 sequence (DNA): TGTGCCAGCAGCTCAATCGCGGAGGGAGGTGAAAAACTGTTTTTT.

The gene calls are TRBV18 and TRBJ2-1; D call uncertain. Trimming left V 6 bases short and J 6 bases short, with 9 bases between. Per germline, CDR1 KGHSH and CDR2 LQKENI. CDR3 length equals 12 residues. CDR3 protein: CASSGLGNEQFF. CDR3 coding DNA: TGTGCCAGCTCCGGGTTGGGCAATGAGCAGTTCTTC.

This clone came up once. The chain recombines TRBV5-1 with TRBJ2-5; a weak D match, TRBD1 (5 bases). CDR1 and CDR2 (germline): SGHRS, YFSETQ. The CDR3 totals 14 residues. The germline V and J ends were trimmed by 0 bases and 4 bases, with 10 bases remaining between them. CDR3 bases: TGCGCCAGCAGCTTGGCCGAAGGGGCAGAGACCCAGTACTTC. Protein product: CASSLAEGAETQYF.

In its sample, this clone was seen once. The V and J genes are TRBV20-1 and TRBJ2-5; D remains ambiguous. Between the trimmed V and J ends, which lost 5 bases and 1 base, there was a span of 5 bases. CDR3 size: 11 residues. Germline V gene data show CDR1 as DFQATT and CDR2 as SNEGSKA (reference sequence). CDR3 DNA sequence: TGCAGTGCTTCGGTCCAAGAGACCCAGTACTTC. It yields the protein CSASVQETQYF.

This clone was observed a few times. V usage is TRBV12-3 or TRBV12-4 and J usage is TRBJ1-1; D gene unclear. This CDR3 has 12 residues. With 6 bases removed from V and 1 base from J, the gap between germline ends came to 6 bases. Written as DNA, the CDR3 is TGTGCCAGCAGAGAGGGGAACACTGAAGCTTTCTTT. Its translation is CASREGNTEAFF.

The chain recombines TRBV20-1 with TRBJ1-1; D might be TRBD1 (5 bases). This CDR3 spans 13 amino acids. Germline values: CDR1 DFQATT, CDR2 SNEGSKA (reference sequence). The V end was cut by 3 bases, the J end by 1 base, with 9 bases between. The chain's CDR3 is CSASGHQNTEAFF. CDR3 DNA sequence: TGCAGTGCTAGTGGACACCAGAACACTGAAGCTTTCTTT.